This T cell receptor beta chain was retrieved from a study of blood T cell repertoires in COVID-19. Between the trimmed V and J ends, which lost 0 bases and 1 base, there was a span of 10 bases. Germline-derived CDR1 and CDR2 are SGHRS and YFSETQ. The CDR3 is 15 amino acids. Data came from immunoSEQ multiplex PCR; TCRdb stores just in-frame clones and leaves some out. The data contain some 80,000 clones, roughly 79% of them seen just once; the ten biggest clones take up 44%. The gene calls are TRBV5-1 and TRBJ1-2; D gene uncertain. The sample comprised peripheral blood. The clonotype originates from an older man with acute or convalescent COVID-19. The CDR3 DNA reads as TGCGCCAGCAGCTTGGGAGTCTCTTATAACTATGGCTACACCTTC. As protein: CASSLGVSYNYGYTF.